This T cell receptor (beta chain) was observed in a study of immune evolution from preneoplasia to lung adenocarcinoma. Findings and caveats of the study: Normal lung had the highest top T cell clone frequencies.

Clones were read by immunoSEQ multiplex PCR, and TCRdb kept only the in-frame ones, dropping some. This sample carries about 8,000 clones, roughly 82% of them seen once, and the ten largest clones take 2.5% to 3%. Between about 2014 and 2018, patients underwent resection in Japan or China. As to this clone: The antigen is undetermined.

Sequenced: FFPE minimally invasive lung adenocarcinoma tissue. The TCR comes from a person aged 70 to 85 with lung adenocarcinoma.

This chain's CDR3 is CASSLFAGNEKLFF. The CDR3 DNA follows: TGTGCCAGCAGCTTGTTTGCAGGGAATGAAAAACTGTTTTTT. The chain has TRBV5-6 and TRBJ1-4; TRBD1 is a possible D gene (5 bases). V was pared by 1 base and J by 5 bases, with 9 bases between. The CDR3 is made up of 14 amino acids. Germline V gene lookup returns CDR1 SGHDT and CDR2 YYEEEE.